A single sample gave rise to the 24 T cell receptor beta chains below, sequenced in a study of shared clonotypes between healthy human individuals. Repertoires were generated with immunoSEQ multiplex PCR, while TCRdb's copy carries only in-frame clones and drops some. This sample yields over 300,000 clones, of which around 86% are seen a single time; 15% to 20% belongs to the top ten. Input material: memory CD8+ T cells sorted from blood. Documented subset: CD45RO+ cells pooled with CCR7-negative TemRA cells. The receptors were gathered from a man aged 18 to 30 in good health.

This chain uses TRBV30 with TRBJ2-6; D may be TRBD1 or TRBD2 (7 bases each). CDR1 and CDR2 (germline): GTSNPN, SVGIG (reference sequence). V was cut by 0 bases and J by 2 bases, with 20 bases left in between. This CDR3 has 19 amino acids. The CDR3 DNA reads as TGTGCCTGGAGTGTATGGGAGGGGGCGCTAGGCCCTGGGGCCAACGTCCTGACTTTC. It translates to CAWSVWEGALGPGANVLTF.

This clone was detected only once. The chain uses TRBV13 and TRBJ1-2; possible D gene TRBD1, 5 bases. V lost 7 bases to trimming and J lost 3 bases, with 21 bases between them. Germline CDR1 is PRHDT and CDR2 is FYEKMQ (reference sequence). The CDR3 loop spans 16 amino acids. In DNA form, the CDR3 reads TGTGCCAGCACCGAATTCCTTCGGGGGACTGACTATGGCTACACCTTC. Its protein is CASTEFLRGTDYGYTF.

This CDR3 reads CASTKEGSSQETQYF. Here the CDR3 DNA reads TGTGCCAGCACCAAAGAGGGGAGCTCTCAAGAGACCCAGTACTTC. This rearrangement joins TRBV9 to TRBJ2-5; either TRBD1 or TRBD2 may fit D (5 bases each). Germline V gene sequence: CDR1 SGDLS, CDR2 YYNGEE. The CDR3 is 15 residues long. Trimming took 6 bases from V and 2 from J, leaving 17 bases between them.

CDR3 in amino acids: CASSSIAGEAFF. The CDR3 nucleotides are TGTGCCAGCAGCTCAATAGCAGGAGAAGCTTTCTTT. J is TRBJ1-1 and V is TRBV11-3, with D unclear. Between the trimmed V and J ends, which lost 4 bases and 8 bases, there was a span of 11 bases. The V gene's germline CDR1 is SGHNT and CDR2 YENEEA. This CDR3 is 12 amino acids long.

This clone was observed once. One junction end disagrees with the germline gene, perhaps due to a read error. CDR3 bases: TGTGCCAGCAGCTTGGACCGACAGGCGCGCCATCTTTTC. Protein: CASSLDRQARHLF. The J gene is TRBJ2-7, the V gene TRBV5-4, with D possibly being TRBD1 (6 bases). There are 13 residues in the CDR3. Per germline, CDR1 SGHNT and CDR2 YYREEE (reference sequence).

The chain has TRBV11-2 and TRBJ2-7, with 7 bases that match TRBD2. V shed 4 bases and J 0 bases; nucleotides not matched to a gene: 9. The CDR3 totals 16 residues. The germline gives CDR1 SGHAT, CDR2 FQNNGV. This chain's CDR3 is CASSSIGPSGSYEQYF. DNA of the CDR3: TGTGCCAGCAGCTCCATAGGGCCTAGCGGCTCCTACGAGCAGTACTTC.

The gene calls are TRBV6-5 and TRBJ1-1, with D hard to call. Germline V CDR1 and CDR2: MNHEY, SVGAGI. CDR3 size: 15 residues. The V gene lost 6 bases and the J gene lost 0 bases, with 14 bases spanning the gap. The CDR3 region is CASSREGGMNTEAFF. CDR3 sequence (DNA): TGTGCCAGCAGCCGGGAGGGCGGTATGAACACTGAAGCTTTCTTT.

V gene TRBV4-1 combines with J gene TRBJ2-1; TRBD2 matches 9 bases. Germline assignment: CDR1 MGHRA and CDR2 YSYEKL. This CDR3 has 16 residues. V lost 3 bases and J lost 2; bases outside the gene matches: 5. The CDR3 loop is CASSQVAGAPYNEQFF. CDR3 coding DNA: TGCGCCAGCAGCCAGGTAGCGGGGGCTCCCTACAATGAGCAGTTCTTC.

CDR3 protein: CASKPPQGPEFF. The CDR3 DNA is TGTGCCAGCAAACCACCACAGGGTCCCGAGTTCTTC. This chain joins TRBV7-2 and TRBJ2-1; TRBD1 might be the D (6 bases). Germline-derived CDR1 and CDR2 are SGHTA and FQGNSA. V shed 7 bases and J shed 14 bases, with 18 bases lying between them. CDR3 length equals 12 residues.

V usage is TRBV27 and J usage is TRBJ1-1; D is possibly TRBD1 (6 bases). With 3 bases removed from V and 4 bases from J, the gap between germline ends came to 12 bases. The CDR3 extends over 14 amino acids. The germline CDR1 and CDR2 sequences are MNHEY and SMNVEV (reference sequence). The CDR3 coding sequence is TGTGCCAGCAGTTTTACAGGGTCGGTCACTGAAGCTTTCTTT. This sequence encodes CASSFTGSVTEAFF.

The CDR3 region has the DNA TGCGCCAGCAGCTTGAGGCAGGCCGGAATAGCCAAAAACATTCAGTACTTC. Amino acid sequence: CASSLRQAGIAKNIQYF. V usage is TRBV5-1 and J usage is TRBJ2-4; D is undetermined. Germline CDR1 SGHRS, CDR2 YFSETQ. This CDR3 comprises 17 residues. The ends were cut back, 1 base at V and 0 bases at J, with 14 bases in the middle.

CDR3 sequence reads: CASSGLNNEQFF. In DNA, the CDR3 is TGTGCCAGCAGTGGGTTGAACAATGAGCAGTTCTTC. V and J are TRBV2 and TRBJ2-1; no reliable D call. V gave up 4 bases and J gave up 5 bases, with 6 bases separating them. The CDR3 is 12 amino acids. Germline lookup yields CDR1 SNHLY and CDR2 FYNNEI.

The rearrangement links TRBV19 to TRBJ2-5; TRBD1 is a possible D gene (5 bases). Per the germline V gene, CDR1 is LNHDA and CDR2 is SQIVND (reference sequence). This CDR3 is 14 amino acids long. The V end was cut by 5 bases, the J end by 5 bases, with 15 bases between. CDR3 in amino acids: CASSSRTQWETQYF. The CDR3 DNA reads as TGTGCCAGTAGTTCTAGGACACAATGGGAGACCCAGTACTTC.

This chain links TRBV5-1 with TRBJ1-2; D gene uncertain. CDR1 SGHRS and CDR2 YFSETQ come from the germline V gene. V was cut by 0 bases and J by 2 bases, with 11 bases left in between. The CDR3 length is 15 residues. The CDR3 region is CASSLVDSYNYGYTF. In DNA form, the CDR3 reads TGCGCCAGCAGCTTGGTGGACTCATACAACTATGGCTACACCTTC.

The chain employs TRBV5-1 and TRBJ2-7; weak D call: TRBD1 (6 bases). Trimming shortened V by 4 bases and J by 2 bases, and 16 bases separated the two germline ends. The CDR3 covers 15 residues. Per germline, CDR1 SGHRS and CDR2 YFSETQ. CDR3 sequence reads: CASSPWAGETYEQYF. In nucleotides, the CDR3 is TGCGCCAGCAGCCCGTGGGCAGGGGAAACCTACGAGCAGTACTTC.

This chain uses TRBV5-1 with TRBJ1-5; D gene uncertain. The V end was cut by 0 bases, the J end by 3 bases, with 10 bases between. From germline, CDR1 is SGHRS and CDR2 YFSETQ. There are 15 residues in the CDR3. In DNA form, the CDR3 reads TGCGCCAGCAGCTTGGAGGACCCCCTCAATCAGCCCCAGCATTTT. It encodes CASSLEDPLNQPQHF.

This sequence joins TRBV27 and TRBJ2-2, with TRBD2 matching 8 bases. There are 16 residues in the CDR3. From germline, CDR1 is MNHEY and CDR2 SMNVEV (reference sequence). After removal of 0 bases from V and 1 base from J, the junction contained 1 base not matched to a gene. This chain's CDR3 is CASSLSSGMNTGELFF. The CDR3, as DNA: TGTGCCAGCAGTTTATCTAGCGGGATGAACACCGGGGAGCTGTTTTTT.

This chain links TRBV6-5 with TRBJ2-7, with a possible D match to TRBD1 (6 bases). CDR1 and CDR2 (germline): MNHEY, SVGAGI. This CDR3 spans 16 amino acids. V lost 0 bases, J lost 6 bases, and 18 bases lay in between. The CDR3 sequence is CASSYSRGQGSSEQYF. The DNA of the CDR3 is TGTGCCAGCAGTTACTCGAGAGGGCAGGGGTCGTCCGAGCAGTACTTC.

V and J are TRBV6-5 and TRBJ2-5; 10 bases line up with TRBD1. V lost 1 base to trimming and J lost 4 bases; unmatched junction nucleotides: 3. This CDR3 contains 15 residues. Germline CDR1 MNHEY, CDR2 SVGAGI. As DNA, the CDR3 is TGTGCCAGCAGTTACTTCCGGGACAGGGGAGAGACCCAGTACTTC. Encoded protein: CASSYFRDRGETQYF.

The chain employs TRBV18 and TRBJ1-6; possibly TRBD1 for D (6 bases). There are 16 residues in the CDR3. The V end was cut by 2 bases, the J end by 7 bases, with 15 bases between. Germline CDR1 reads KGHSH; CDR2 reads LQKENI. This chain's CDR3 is CASSPYTGLLNSPLHF. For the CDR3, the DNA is TGTGCCAGCTCACCATACACAGGGCTTTTGAATTCACCCCTCCACTTT.

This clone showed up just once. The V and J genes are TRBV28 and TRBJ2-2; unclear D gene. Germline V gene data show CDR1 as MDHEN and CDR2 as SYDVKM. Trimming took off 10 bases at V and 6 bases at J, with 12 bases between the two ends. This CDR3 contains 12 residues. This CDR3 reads CAIDNNSGELFF. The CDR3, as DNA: TGTGCCATCGACAATAATTCCGGGGAGCTGTTTTTT.

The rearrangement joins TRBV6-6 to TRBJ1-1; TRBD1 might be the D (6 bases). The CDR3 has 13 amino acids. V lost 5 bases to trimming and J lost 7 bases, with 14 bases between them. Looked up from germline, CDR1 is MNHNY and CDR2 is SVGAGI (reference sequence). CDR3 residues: CASSGGQGGEAFF. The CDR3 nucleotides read TGTGCCAGCAGTGGGGGACAAGGAGGTGAAGCTTTCTTT.

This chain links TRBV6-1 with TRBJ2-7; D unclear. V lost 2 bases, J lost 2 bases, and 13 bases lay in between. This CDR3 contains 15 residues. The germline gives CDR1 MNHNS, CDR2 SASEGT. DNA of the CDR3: TGTGCCAGCAGTGAACCTCGGGCCTCGGCCTACGAGCAGTACTTC. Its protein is CASSEPRASAYEQYF.

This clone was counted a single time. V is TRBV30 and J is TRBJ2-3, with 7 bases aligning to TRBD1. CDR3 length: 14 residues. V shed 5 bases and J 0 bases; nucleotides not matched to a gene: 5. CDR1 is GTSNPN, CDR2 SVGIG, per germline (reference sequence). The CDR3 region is CAWDRATSTDTQYF. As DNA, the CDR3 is TGTGCCTGGGACAGGGCTACTAGCACAGATACGCAGTATTTT.